These 9 T cell receptor beta chains were sequenced from one sample in a study of T-cell memory formation after mild COVID-19. TCRdb ran MiXCR on the 5' RACE reads and lists one entry per CDR3 protein. This table has over 500,000 distinct CDR3 sequences, 15% to 20% appearing once. The sequencing sample was made of PBMCs or a T cell subset sorted from them (not recorded which). These receptors all come from an adult woman who had mild COVID-19 (a few samples of this study predate the infection). Cell type and time point are not known.

The chain recombines TRBV5-1 with TRBJ1-6, with 10 bases lining up with TRBD1. CDR1 and CDR2 (germline): SGHRS, YFSETQ. V shed 4 bases, J shed 9 bases, and the junction held 13 bases outside the gene matches. The CDR3 consists of 17 residues. The CDR3 region has the DNA TGCGCCAGCAGCCAAGGACACCGGGACAGGGGAGCTTCACCCCTCCACTTT. It yields the protein CASSQGHRDRGASPLHF. Supplemented by reference TRBV5-1 and TRBJ1-6, the full variable domain reads KAGVTQTPRYLIKTRGQQVTLSCSPISGHRSVSWYQQTPGQGLQFLFEYFSETQRNKGNFPGRFSGRQFSNSRSEMNVSTLELGDSALYLCASSQGHRDRGASPLHFGNGTRLTVT.

This clonotype has just a few counts. J is TRBJ1-1 and V is TRBV11-3; D not certain. Between the trimmed V and J ends, which lost 1 base and 8 bases, there was a span of 11 bases. CDR1 and CDR2 (germline): SGHNT, YENEEA. The CDR3 extends over 13 amino acids. The CDR3 spells CASSLGGKEEAFF. The DNA for the CDR3 is TGTGCCAGCAGCTTAGGAGGGAAGGAAGAAGCTTTCTTT. Full variable domain (missing parts from reference TRBV11-3 and TRBJ1-1): EAGVVQSPRYKIIEKKQPVAFWCNPISGHNTLYWYLQNLGQGPELLIRYENEEAVDDSQLPKDRFSAERLKGVDSTLKIQPAELGDSAVYLCASSLGGKEEAFFGQGTRLTVV.

The V and J genes are TRBV6-2 or TRBV6-3 and TRBJ1-2; 7 bases agree with TRBD1. Trimming removed 6 bases from V and 7 bases from J; junction bases left unmatched: 14. Germline CDR1 and CDR2: MNHEY and SVGEGT. The CDR3 totals 15 residues. The DNA for the CDR3 is TGTGCCAGCAGCCGACCCGGACAGGAAGATGGTGGCTACACCTTC. Amino acids: CASSRPGQEDGGYTF.

This clonotype showed up just a few times. The V and J genes are TRBV12-3 or TRBV12-4 and TRBJ2-5; either TRBD1 or TRBD2 may supply D (5 bases each). CDR3 length: 14 amino acids. The V end was cut by 5 bases, the J end by 4 bases, with 14 bases between. CDR3 sequence reads: CASSRGVFLETQYF. The CDR3 region has the DNA TGTGCCAGCAGTAGAGGGGTTTTCCTAGAGACCCAGTACTTC.

The table lists this clonotype with a few counts. The chain uses TRBV19 and TRBJ2-7, with 9 nucleotides matching TRBD2. The CDR3 consists of 14 residues. Germline CDR1 LNHDA, CDR2 SQIVND (reference sequence). The V gene end was trimmed by 6 bases and the J gene end by 0 bases; junction bases not matched to a gene: 3. The CDR3 spells CASSISGSSYEQYF. In nucleotides, the CDR3 is TGTGCCAGTAGCATTAGCGGGAGCTCCTACGAGCAGTACTTC.

This clonotype turned up a few times. The chain has TRBV7-9 and TRBJ1-1; D is unresolved. Trimming removed 7 bases from V and 1 base from J, with 16 bases in between. The CDR3 runs 15 residues. Germline V gene sequence: CDR1 SEHNR, CDR2 FQNEAQ (reference sequence). Here the CDR3 reads CASIGMRDANTEAFF. CDR3 DNA: TGTGCCAGCATTGGGATGAGAGATGCGAACACTGAAGCTTTCTTT.

This clonotype was seen more than once but under ten times. This chain connects TRBV7-9 to TRBJ1-1; D is undetermined. This CDR3 contains 13 residues. Germline CDR1 SEHNR, CDR2 FQNEAQ (reference sequence). V lost 2 bases, J lost 10 bases, and 14 bases lay in between. The CDR3 coding sequence is TGTGCCAGCAGCTTAACCCCGAGTGAGAGAGCTTTCTTT. Translated, it gives CASSLTPSERAFF.

The V and J genes are TRBV4-3 and TRBJ1-2; D ambiguous. This CDR3 is 17 amino acids long. Germline V lookup: CDR1 LGHNA, CDR2 YSLEER. Trimming took 0 bases from V and 5 from J, leaving 19 bases between them. CDR3 in DNA: TGCGCCAGCAGCCAAGATATCCTCCCCGGGTTACGGTATGGCTACACCTTC. It yields the protein CASSQDILPGLRYGYTF.

The chain carries TRBV11-2 and TRBJ2-3; D is unclear. Between the trimmed V and J ends, which lost 4 bases and 4 bases, there was a span of 6 bases. The CDR3 is 12 residues long. CDR1 and CDR2 from the germline V gene are SGHAT and FQNNGV. The CDR3 is CASSSRADTQYF. The CDR3 bases are TGTGCCAGCAGCTCCCGAGCAGATACGCAGTATTTT.